This is a list of T cell receptor beta chains from one sample in a study of blood T cells in healthy people across ages. TCRdb ran MiXCR on the 5' RACE reads and lists one entry per CDR3 protein. Of about 1,400,000 distinct CDR3 sequences listed, around 59% are singletons. The sequencing input was blood. These receptors were collected from a man younger than 35 in good health. CDR3s include the opening cysteine and the closing phenylalanine or tryptophan. Fields, in order: J gene, D gene, clone size, V gene, CDR3 protein, CDR3 DNA. A D gene is named only where the DNA matches it firmly. Size is omitted from some rows. Given values are once, few, many or a class for expanded clones.

TRBJ2-1,NA,NA,TRBV18,CASSPRWEEAYNEQFF,TGTGCCAGCTCACCTAGGTGGGAGGAAGCCTACAATGAGCAGTTCTTC
TRBJ1-2,NA,NA,TRBV4-1,CASSQGVSSPIYGYTF,TGCGCCAGCAGCCAGGGTGTTTCGTCGCCAATCTATGGCTACACCTTC
TRBJ1-2,NA,once,TRBV27,CASSTSHEGPGNYGYTF,TGTGCCAGCAGTACATCTCATGAGGGGCCCGGTAACTATGGCTACACCTTC
TRBJ2-3,TRBD2,few,TRBV5-6,CASSSGLAGGPGTDTQYF,TGTGCCAGCAGTTCCGGCCTAGCGGGAGGGCCGGGGACAGATACGCAGTATTTT
TRBJ2-2,TRBD1,once,TRBV28,CASTPGQDTGELFF,TGTGCCAGCACCCCAGGACAGGACACCGGGGAGCTGTTTTTT
TRBJ2-1,NA,NA,TRBV6-2/TRBV6-3,CASSYERAGPPYNEQFF,TGTGCCAGCAGTTACGAACGTGCTGGACCACCCTACAATGAGCAGTTCTTC
TRBJ2-5,NA,NA,TRBV10-3,CAISEQEETQYF,TGTGCCATCAGTGAACAGGAAGAGACCCAGTACTTC
TRBJ2-3,TRBD2,NA,TRBV29-1,CSAHSTTGTSGREFTDTQYF,TGCAGCGCTCACAGCACTACCGGGACTAGCGGGAGGGAGTTCACAGATACGCAGTATTTT
TRBJ2-5,TRBD1,NA,TRBV4-1,CASSQGQGVAQETQYF,TGCGCCAGCAGCCAGGGGCAGGGGGTAGCCCAAGAGACCCAGTACTTC
TRBJ2-5,TRBD1,NA,TRBV20-1,CSAERQGILKTQYF,TGCAGTGCGGAGAGACAGGGGATTTTGAAGACCCAGTACTTC
TRBJ2-1,TRBD1,few,TRBV20-1,CSAHPRDRVFNEQFF,TGCAGTGCCCACCCCCGGGACAGGGTATTCAATGAGCAGTTCTTC
TRBJ2-5,NA,NA,TRBV4-1,CASSQRATVEIQETQYF,TGCGCCAGCAGCCAAAGGGCGACAGTGGAAATCCAAGAGACCCAGTACTTC
TRBJ2-1,NA,NA,TRBV2,CASWIGQIEYNEQFF,TGTGCCAGCTGGATCGGGCAGATTGAGTACAATGAGCAGTTCTTC
TRBJ1-4,NA,NA,TRBV24-1,CATSDPTPPGKINEKLFF,TGTGCCACCAGTGATCCTACGCCTCCAGGGAAGATTAATGAAAAACTGTTTTTT
TRBJ2-5,TRBD2,NA,TRBV20-1,CSARGLPFQETQYF,TGCAGTGCTAGGGGACTACCGTTTCAAGAGACCCAGTACTTC
TRBJ1-1,TRBD1,NA,TRBV12-3/TRBV12-4,CASRSGGIEAFF,TGTGCCAGCAGATCAGGGGGGATCGAAGCTTTCTTT
TRBJ2-1,NA,NA,TRBV12-3/TRBV12-4,CASSYQGFSYNEQFF,TGTGCCAGCAGTTATCAGGGTTTCTCCTACAATGAGCAGTTCTTC
TRBJ2-7,NA,NA,TRBV29-1,CSVGNREIAYEQYF,TGCAGCGTTGGTAACCGGGAAATAGCCTACGAGCAGTACTTC
TRBJ1-5,NA,few,TRBV12-3/TRBV12-4,CASSPSGTNQPQHF,TGTGCCAGCAGCCCCTCCGGGACAAATCAGCCCCAGCATTTT
TRBJ2-7,NA,NA,TRBV6-5,CASSPQRAGISYEQYF,TGTGCCAGCAGCCCCCAGCGGGCAGGGATCTCCTACGAGCAGTACTTC
TRBJ1-4,NA,NA,TRBV4-2,CASSHVIMTGGEKLFF,TGTGCCAGCAGCCATGTCATAATGACTGGAGGTGAAAAACTGTTTTTT
TRBJ1-1,NA,NA,TRBV2,CASSEADFVARGTEAFF,TGTGCCAGCAGTGAAGCGGATTTTGTGGCGCGGGGGACTGAAGCTTTCTTT
TRBJ2-3,NA,NA,TRBV12-3/TRBV12-4,CASRPRGGGSSDTQYF,TGTGCCAGCAGGCCCCGAGGGGGCGGGAGTTCAGATACGCAGTATTTT
TRBJ2-7,TRBD1,NA,TRBV5-1,CASSLEPGTGYYEQYF,TGCGCCAGCAGCTTGGAGCCCGGGACAGGGTACTACGAGCAGTACTTC